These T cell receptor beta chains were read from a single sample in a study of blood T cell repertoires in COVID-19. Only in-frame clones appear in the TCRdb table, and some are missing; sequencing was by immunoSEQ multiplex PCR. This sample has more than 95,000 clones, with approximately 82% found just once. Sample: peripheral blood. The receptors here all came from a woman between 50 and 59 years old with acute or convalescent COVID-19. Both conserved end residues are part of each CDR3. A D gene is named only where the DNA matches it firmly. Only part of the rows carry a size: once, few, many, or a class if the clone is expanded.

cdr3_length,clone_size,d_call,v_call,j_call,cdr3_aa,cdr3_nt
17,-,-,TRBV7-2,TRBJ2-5,CASSLMFKIAEGETQYF,TGTGCCAGCAGCTTAATGTTCAAGATAGCGGAGGGAGAGACCCAGTACTTC
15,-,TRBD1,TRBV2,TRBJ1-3,CASSGQGNSGNTIYF,TGTGCCAGCAGCGGACAGGGGAACTCTGGAAACACCATATATTTT
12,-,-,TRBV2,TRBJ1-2,CASERYNYGYTF,TGTGCCAGCGAGAGGTATAACTATGGCTACACCTTC
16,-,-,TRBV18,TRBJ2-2,CASSPRQVANTGELFF,TGTGCCAGCTCACCCCGACAGGTAGCGAACACCGGGGAGCTGTTTTTT
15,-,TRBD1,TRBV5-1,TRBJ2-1,CASSDPGQGHNEQFF,TGCGCCAGCAGCGACCCGGGACAGGGCCACAATGAGCAGTTCTTC
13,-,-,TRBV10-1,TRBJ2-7,CASKETILYEQYF,TGCGCCAGCAAAGAGACAATATTATACGAGCAGTACTTC
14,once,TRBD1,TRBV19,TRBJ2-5,CASTDRGVSETQYF,TGTGCCAGTACAGACAGGGGAGTTTCAGAGACCCAGTACTTC
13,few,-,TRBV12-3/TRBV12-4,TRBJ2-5,CASSLVRGETQYF,TGTGCCAGCAGTTTAGTAAGGGGGGAGACCCAGTACTTC
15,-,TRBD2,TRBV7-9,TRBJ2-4,CASSPDLAGENIQYF,TGTGCCAGCAGCCCCGATCTAGCGGGCGAAAACATTCAGTACTTC
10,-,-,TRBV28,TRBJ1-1,CATGRRGAFF,TGTGCCACCGGACGGAGGGGAGCTTTCTTT
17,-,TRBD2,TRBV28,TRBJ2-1,CASSLLAGLSSYNEQFF,TGTGCCAGCAGTTTACTAGCGGGTTTATCCTCCTACAATGAGCAGTTCTTC
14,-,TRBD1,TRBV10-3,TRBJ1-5,CAISEDRGHQPQHF,TGTGCCATCAGTGAGGACAGGGGGCATCAGCCCCAGCATTTT
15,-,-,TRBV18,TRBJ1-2,CASSPPGGVRHGYTF,TGTGCCAGCTCACCTCCGGGGGGCGTCCGGCATGGCTACACCTTC
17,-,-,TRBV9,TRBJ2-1,CASSVEVGGRSYNEQFF,TGTGCCAGCAGCGTAGAGGTAGGAGGCCGTTCCTACAATGAGCAGTTCTTC
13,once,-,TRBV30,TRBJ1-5,CAWSQGPLRAQHF,TGTGCCTGGAGTCAGGGGCCACTTCGCGCCCAGCATTTT
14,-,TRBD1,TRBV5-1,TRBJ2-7,CASSSGQVRDEQYF,TGCGCCAGCAGCTCGGGACAGGTTCGAGATGAGCAGTACTTC
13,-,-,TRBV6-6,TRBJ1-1,CAVGSPPDTEAFF,TGTGCGGTGGGCAGCCCCCCCGACACTGAAGCTTTCTTT
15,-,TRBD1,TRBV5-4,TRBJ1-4,CASRKTGAQNEKLFF,TGTGCCAGCAGAAAGACAGGGGCTCAGAATGAAAAACTGTTTTTT
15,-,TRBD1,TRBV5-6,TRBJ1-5,CASSLGGQGYQPQHF,TGTGCCAGCAGCTTGGGGGGACAGGGGTACCAGCCCCAGCATTTT
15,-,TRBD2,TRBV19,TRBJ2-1,CASSLAGGSYNEQFF,TGTGCCAGTAGTTTAGCGGGAGGCTCCTACAATGAGCAGTTCTTC
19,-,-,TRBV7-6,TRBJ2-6,CASSLTGSGYASGANVLTF,TGTGCCAGCAGCTTAACAGGGTCTGGTTACGCATCTGGGGCCAACGTCCTGACTTTC
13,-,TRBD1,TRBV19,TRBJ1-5,CASSISQGVPQHF,TGTGCCAGTAGTATTAGCCAGGGGGTACCCCAGCATTTT
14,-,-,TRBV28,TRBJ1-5,CASAGQLSNQPQHF,TGTGCCAGCGCCGGACAGTTAAGCAATCAGCCCCAGCATTTT
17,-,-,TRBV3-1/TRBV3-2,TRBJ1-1,CASSPSKNRRRGTEAFF,TGTGCCAGCAGCCCGTCAAAAAACCGCCGGCGGGGCACTGAAGCTTTCTTT
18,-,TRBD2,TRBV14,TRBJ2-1,CASSRLAGGSHPYNEQFF,TGTGCCAGCAGCCGTCTAGCGGGAGGGTCCCACCCCTACAATGAGCAGTTCTTC
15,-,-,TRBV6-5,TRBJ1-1,CASSPEGSLNTEAFF,TGTGCCAGCAGTCCCGAAGGTAGCCTGAACACTGAAGCTTTCTTT
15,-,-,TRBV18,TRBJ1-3,CASSPPGAGGNTIYF,TGTGCCAGCTCACCACCAGGGGCAGGTGGAAACACCATATATTTT
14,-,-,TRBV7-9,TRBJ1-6,CASSLVLSVSPLHF,TGTGCCAGCAGCTTAGTTCTCTCAGTTTCACCCCTCCACTTT
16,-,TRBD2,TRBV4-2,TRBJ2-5,CASSPGTSGGQETQYF,TGTGCCAGCAGCCCTGGGACTAGCGGGGGCCAAGAGACCCAGTACTTC
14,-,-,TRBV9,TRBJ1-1,CASSAGLLNTEAFF,TGTGCCAGCAGCGCCGGACTTCTGAACACTGAAGCTTTCTTT
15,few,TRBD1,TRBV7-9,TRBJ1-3,CASSSGQGGGNTIYF,TGTGCCAGCAGCTCGGGACAGGGTGGGGGAAACACCATATATTTT
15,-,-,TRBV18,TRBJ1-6,CASSPTGNNNSPLHF,TGTGCCAGCTCACCTACAGGGAACAATAATTCACCCCTCCACTTT
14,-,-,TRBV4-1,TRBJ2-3,CASSQGQVPDTQYF,TGCGCCAGCAGCCAGGGGCAGGTGCCAGATACGCAGTATTTT
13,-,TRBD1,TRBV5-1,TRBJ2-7,CASTQGALQEQYF,TGCGCCAGCACCCAGGGGGCGTTACAAGAGCAGTACTTC
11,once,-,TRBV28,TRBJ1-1,CASRKDSQAFF,TGTGCCAGCAGAAAGGACAGCCAAGCTTTCTTT